The clone carrying this TCR beta chain showed up many times. Its target is unknown. Using RNA transcripts as the source, TCR beta CDR3 regions were amplified. In the first-round RT-PCR of the TCR CDR3, the HTBI primer set was used. TCRdb itself ran the multiplex PCR reads through MiXCR, one entry per CDR3 protein. This table has approximately 400,000 distinct CDR3 sequences, less than 20% appearing once. The germline V and J ends were trimmed by 4 bases and 0 bases, with 11 bases remaining between them. The CDR3 sequence is 14 residues long. Germline lookup yields CDR1 SGHTS and CDR2 YDEGEE. Exclusion followed for patients with uncontrolled infection, other autoimmune disease, pregnancy or lactation. About 9.4 ml fresh peripheral blood yielded the PBMCs. The data were obtained in a study of T cells in Graves' hyperthyroidism and ophthalmopathy. Study results and limitations: Progression to ophthalmopathy was predicted a median of roughly 6.5 months early.

The sequencing sample was made of blood. This chain connects TRBV5-8 to TRBJ2-7; D is uncertain. The clonotype originates from a man aged 18-30 years with Graves' ophthalmopathy. The CDR3 region is CASSAAFGSYEQYF. The CDR3 bases are TGTGCCAGCAGCGCCGCATTCGGCTCCTACGAGCAGTACTTC.